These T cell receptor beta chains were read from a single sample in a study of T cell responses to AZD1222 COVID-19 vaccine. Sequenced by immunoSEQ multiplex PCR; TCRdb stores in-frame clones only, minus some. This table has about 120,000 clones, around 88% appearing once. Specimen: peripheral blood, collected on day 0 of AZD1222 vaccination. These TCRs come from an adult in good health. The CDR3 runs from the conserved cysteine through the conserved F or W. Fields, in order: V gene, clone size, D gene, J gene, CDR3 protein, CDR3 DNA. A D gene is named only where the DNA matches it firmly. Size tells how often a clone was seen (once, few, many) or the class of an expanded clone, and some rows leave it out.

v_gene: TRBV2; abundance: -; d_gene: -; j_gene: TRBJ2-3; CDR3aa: CASRAGRLSTDTQYF; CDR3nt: TGTGCCAGCAGGGCGGGACGGCTTAGCACAGATACGCAGTATTTT
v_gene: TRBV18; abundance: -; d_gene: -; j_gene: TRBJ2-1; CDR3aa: CASSPENSHLWNEQFF; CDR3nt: TGTGCCAGCTCACCTGAGAACAGCCATTTGTGGAATGAGCAGTTCTTC
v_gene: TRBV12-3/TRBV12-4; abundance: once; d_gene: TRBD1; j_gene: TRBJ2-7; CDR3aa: CASRTGGIYEQYF; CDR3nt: TGTGCCAGCAGAACAGGGGGCATTTACGAGCAGTACTTC
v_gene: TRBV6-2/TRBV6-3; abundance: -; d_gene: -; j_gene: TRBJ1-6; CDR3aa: CASSRQDSPLHF; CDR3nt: TGTGCCAGCAGTCGACAGGATTCACCCCTCCACTTT
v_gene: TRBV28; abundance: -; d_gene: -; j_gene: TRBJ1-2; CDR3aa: CASNAQGGYTF; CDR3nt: TGTGCCAGCAATGCCCAGGGAGGCTACACCTTC
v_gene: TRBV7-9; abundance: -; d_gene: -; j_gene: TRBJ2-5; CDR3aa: CASSLAQETQYF; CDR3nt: TGTGCCAGCAGCTTAGCCCAGGAGACCCAGTACTTC
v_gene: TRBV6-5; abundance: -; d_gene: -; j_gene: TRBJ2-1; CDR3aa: CASSYGTPQGGEQFF; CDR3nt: TGTGCCAGCAGTTACGGAACCCCTCAGGGCGGTGAGCAGTTCTTC
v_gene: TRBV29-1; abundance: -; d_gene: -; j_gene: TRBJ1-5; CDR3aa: CSVGGGRNQPQHF; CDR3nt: TGCAGCGTTGGGGGGGGGCGAAATCAGCCCCAGCATTTT
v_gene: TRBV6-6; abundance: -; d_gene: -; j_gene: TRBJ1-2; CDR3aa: CASSYSRVGYTF; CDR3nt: TGTGCCAGCAGTTACTCCCGGGTGGGCTACACCTTC
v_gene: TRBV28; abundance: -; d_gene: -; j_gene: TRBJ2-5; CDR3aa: CASSFPTGRETQYF; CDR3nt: TGTGCCAGCAGTTTCCCGACAGGGAGGGAGACCCAGTACTTC
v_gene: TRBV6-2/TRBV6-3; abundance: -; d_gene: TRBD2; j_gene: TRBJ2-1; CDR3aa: CASSYSSSGGLLTYNEQFF; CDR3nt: TGTGCCAGCAGTTACTCTTCTAGCGGGGGGCTTCTTACCTACAATGAGCAGTTCTTC
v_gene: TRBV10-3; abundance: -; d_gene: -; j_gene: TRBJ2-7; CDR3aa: CAISEPGENTYF; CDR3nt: TGTGCCATCAGTGAGCCGGGGGAGAACACGTACTTC
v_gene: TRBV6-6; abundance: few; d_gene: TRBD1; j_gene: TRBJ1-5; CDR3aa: CASRTTGVDQPQHF; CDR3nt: TGTGCCAGCAGGACCACAGGGGTGGATCAGCCCCAGCATTTT
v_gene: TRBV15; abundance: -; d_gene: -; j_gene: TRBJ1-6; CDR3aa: CATSPRLGSLHF; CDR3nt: TGTGCCACCAGCCCTCGACTTGGATCCCTCCACTTT
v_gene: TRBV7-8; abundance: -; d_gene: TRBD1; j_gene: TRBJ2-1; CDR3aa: CASSLVGTGGHEQFF; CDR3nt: TGTGCCAGCAGCTTAGTCGGGACAGGTGGTCATGAGCAGTTCTTC
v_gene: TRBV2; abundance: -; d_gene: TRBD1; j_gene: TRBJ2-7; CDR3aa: CASSEALRTGVFEQYF; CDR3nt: TGTGCCAGCAGTGAAGCGTTACGGACAGGGGTCTTTGAGCAGTACTTC
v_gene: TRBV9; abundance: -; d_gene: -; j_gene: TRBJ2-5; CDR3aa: CASSVGSTGIQETQYF; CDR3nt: TGTGCCAGCAGCGTAGGGAGTACAGGAATCCAAGAGACCCAGTACTTC
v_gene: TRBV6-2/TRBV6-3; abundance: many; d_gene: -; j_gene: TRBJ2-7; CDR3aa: CASSIRDYEQYF; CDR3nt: TGTGCCAGCAGTATAAGGGACTACGAGCAGTACTTC
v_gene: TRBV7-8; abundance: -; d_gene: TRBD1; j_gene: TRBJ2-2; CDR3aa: CASTVGGSGELFF; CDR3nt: TGTGCCAGCACTGTAGGGGGCTCCGGGGAGCTGTTTTTT
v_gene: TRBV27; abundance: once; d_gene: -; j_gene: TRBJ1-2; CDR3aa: CASSLSWGLDGYTF; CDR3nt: TGTGCCAGCAGTTTGTCCTGGGGGCTGGATGGCTACACCTTC
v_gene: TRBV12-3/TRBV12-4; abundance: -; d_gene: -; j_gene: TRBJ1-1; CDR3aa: CASSFWGGFEAFF; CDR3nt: TGTGCCAGCAGTTTTTGGGGGGGCTTTGAAGCTTTCTTT
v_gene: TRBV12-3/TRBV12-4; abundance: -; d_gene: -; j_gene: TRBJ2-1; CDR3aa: CASSLPSNEQFF; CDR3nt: TGTGCCAGCAGTCTACCAAGCAATGAGCAGTTCTTC
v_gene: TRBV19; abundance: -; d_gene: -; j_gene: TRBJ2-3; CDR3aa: CASSIGEQVSQDTQYF; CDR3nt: TGTGCCAGTAGTATAGGGGAGCAGGTGAGCCAAGATACGCAGTATTTT
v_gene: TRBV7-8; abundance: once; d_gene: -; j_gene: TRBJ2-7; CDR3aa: CASRLLQSSYEQYF; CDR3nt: TGTGCCAGCAGGCTACTCCAGAGCTCCTACGAGCAGTACTTC
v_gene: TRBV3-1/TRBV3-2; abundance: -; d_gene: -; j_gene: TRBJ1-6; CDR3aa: CASSQGLRGAGNSPLHF; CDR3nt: TGTGCCAGCAGCCAAGGCTTAAGGGGGGCGGGGAATTCACCCCTCCACTTT
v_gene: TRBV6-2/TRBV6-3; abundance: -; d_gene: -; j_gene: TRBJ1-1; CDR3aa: CASSTPVLNTEAFF; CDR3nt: TGTGCCAGCAGTACGCCAGTATTGAACACTGAAGCTTTCTTT
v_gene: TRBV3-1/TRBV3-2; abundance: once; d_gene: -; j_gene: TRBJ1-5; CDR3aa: CASSHTGTQGPQHF; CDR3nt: TGTGCCAGCAGCCATACCGGGACTCAAGGGCCCCAGCATTTT
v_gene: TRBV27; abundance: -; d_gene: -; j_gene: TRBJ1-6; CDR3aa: CASSRAAGLVRSPLHF; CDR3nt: TGTGCCAGCAGTCGAGCCGCAGGGTTGGTTAGGTCACCCCTCCACTTT
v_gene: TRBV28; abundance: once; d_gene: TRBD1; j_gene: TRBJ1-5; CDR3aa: CASSRTGSGQPQHF; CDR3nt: TGTGCCAGCAGTCGGACAGGGAGTGGACAGCCCCAGCATTTT
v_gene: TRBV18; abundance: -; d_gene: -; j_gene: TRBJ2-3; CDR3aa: CASSPGTTDTQYF; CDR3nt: TGTGCCAGCTCACCGGGAACGACAGATACGCAGTATTTT
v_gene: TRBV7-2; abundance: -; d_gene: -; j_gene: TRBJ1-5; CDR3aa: CASSLGLYQPQHF; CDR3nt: TGTGCCAGCAGCTTAGGTCTTTATCAGCCCCAGCATTTT
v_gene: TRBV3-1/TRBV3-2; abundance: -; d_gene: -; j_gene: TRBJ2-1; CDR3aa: CASSQAGGVGFF; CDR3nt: TGTGCCAGCAGCCAAGCTGGCGGGGTAGGGTTCTTC
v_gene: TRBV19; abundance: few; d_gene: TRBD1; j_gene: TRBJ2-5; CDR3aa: CASSPRDSRKETQYF; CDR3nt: TGTGCCAGTAGTCCCCGGGACAGTAGAAAAGAGACCCAGTACTTC
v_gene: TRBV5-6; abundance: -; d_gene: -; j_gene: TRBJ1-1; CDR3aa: CASRLGGSVGAFF; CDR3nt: TGTGCCAGCAGGTTGGGGGGGTCCGTTGGAGCTTTCTTT
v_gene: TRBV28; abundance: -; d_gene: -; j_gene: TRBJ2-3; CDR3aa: CASSLEGVDTQYF; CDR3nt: TGTGCCAGCAGTCTGGAGGGGGTGGATACGCAGTATTTT
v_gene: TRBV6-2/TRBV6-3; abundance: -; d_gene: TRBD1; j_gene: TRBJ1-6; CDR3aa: CASSYRIRDRVDNSPLHF; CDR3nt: TGTGCCAGCAGTTACCGAATCCGGGACAGGGTTGATAATTCACCCCTCCACTTT
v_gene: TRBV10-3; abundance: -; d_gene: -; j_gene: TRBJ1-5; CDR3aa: CAISDSDGRNQPQHF; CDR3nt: TGTGCCATCAGTGATTCGGACGGGCGCAATCAGCCCCAGCATTTT
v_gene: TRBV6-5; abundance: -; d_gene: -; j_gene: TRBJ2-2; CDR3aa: CASSYADRGQGGELFF; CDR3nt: TGTGCCAGCAGTTACGCCGACCGGGGGCAGGGCGGGGAGCTGTTTTTT
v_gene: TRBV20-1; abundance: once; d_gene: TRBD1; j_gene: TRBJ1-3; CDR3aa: CSASGTGGLGNTIYF; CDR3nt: TGCAGTGCTAGTGGGACAGGGGGTTTGGGAAACACCATATATTTT
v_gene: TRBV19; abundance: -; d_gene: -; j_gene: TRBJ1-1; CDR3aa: CASGRGPEAFF; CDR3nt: TGTGCCAGTGGAAGGGGCCCCGAAGCTTTCTTT
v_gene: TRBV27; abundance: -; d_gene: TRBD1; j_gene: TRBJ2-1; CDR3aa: CASSLGTAYNEQFF; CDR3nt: TGTGCCAGCAGTTTGGGGACAGCCTACAATGAGCAGTTCTTC
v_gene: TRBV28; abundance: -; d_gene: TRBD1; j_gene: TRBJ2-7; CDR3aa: CASSFRDRGYYEQYF; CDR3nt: TGTGCCAGCAGTTTCCGAGACAGGGGGTACTACGAGCAGTACTTC
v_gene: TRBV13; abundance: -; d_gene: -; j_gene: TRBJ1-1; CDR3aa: CASSAPPGEKDTEAFF; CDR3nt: TGTGCCAGCAGCGCCCCTCCGGGTGAGAAGGACACTGAAGCTTTCTTT
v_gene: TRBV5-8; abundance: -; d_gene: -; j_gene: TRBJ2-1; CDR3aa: CASSHTNEQFF; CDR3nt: TGTGCCAGCAGCCACACTAATGAGCAGTTCTTC
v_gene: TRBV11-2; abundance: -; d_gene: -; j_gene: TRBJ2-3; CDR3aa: CASSLDIGGWDTQYF; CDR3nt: TGTGCCAGCAGCTTAGATATAGGGGGGTGGGATACGCAGTATTTT